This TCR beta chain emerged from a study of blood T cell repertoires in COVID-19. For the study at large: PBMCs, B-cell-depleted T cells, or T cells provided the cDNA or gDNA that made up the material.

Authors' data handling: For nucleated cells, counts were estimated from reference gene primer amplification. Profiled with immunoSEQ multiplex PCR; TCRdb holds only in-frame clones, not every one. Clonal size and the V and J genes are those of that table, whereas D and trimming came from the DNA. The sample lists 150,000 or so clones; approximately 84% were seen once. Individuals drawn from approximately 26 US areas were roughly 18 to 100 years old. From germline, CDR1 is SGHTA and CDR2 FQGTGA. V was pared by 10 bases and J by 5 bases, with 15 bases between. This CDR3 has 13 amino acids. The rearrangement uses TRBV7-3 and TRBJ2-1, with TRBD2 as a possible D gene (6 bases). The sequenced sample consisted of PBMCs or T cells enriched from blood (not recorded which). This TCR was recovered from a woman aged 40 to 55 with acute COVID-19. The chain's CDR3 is CANGWGVDNEQFF. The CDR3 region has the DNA TGTGCCAACGGATGGGGGGTAGACAATGAGCAGTTCTTC.